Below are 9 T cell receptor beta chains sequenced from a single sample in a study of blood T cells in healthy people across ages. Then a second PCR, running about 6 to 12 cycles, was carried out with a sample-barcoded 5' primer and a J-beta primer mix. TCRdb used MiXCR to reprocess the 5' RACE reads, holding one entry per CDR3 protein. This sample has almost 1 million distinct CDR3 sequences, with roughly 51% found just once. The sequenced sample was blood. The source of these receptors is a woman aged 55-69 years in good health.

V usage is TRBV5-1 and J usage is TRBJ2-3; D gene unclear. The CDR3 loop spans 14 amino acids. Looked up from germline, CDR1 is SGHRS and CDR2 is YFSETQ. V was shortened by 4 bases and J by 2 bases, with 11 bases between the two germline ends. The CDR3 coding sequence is TGCGCCAGCAGCACGCCTGAGAACACAGATACGCAGTATTTT. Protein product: CASSTPENTDTQYF.

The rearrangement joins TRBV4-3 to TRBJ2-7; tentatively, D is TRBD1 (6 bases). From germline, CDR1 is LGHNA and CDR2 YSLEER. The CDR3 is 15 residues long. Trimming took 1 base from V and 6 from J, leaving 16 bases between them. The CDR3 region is CASSQGTASPIEQYF. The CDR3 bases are TGCGCCAGCAGCCAAGGGACAGCATCCCCTATCGAGCAGTACTTC.

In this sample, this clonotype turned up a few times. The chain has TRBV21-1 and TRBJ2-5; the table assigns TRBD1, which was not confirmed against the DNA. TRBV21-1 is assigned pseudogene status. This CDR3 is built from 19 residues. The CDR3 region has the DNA TGTGCCCGGGGGACCGAAAAGATCAAAATAAGGTGTATTGAAGAGACCCAGTACTTC. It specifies CARGTEKIKIRCIEETQYF.

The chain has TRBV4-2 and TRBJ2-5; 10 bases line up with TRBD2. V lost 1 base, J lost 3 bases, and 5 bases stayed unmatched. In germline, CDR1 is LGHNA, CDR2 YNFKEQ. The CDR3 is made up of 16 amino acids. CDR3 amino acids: CASSQGGLAAEETQYF. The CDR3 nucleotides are TGTGCCAGCAGCCAAGGCGGACTAGCGGCTGAAGAGACCCAGTACTTC.

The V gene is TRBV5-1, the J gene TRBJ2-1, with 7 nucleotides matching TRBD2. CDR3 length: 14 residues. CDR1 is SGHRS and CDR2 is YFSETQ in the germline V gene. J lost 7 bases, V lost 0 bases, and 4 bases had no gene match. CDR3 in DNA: TGCGCCAGCAGCTTGGATAGCGGGTATAATGAGCAGTTCTTC. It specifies CASSLDSGYNEQFF. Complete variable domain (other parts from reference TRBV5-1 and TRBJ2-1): KAGVTQTPRYLIKTRGQQVTLSCSPISGHRSVSWYQQTPGQGLQFLFEYFSETQRNKGNFPGRFSGRQFSNSRSEMNVSTLELGDSALYLCASSLDSGYNEQFFGPGTRLTVL.

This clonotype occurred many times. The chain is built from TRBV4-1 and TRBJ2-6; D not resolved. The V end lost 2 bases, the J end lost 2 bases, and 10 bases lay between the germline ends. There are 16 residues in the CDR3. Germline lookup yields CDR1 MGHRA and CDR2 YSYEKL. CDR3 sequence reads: CASSQTGQPGANVLTF. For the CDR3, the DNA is TGCGCCAGCAGCCAAACCGGCCAGCCTGGGGCCAACGTCCTGACTTTC.

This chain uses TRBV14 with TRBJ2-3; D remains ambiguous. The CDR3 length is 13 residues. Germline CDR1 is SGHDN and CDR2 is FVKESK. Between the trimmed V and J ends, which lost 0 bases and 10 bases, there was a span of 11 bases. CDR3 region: CASSQDFQNPQYF. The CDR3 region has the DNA TGTGCCAGCAGCCAAGATTTCCAGAATCCGCAGTATTTT.

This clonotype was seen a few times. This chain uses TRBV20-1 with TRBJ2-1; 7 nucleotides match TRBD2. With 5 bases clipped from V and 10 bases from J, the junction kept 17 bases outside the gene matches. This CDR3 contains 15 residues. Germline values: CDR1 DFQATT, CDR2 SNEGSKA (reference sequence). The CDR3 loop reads CSAFTLREMPREQFF. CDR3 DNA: TGCAGTGCTTTTACATTGCGGGAGATGCCCCGGGAGCAGTTCTTC.

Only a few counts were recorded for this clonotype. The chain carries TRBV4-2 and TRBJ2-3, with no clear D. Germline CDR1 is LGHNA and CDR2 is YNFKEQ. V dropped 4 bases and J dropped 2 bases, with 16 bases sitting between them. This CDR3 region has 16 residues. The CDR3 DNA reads TGTGCCAGCAGCCCCCCCGGAGCCGTACCCACAGATACGCAGTATTTT. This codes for CASSPPGAVPTDTQYF.